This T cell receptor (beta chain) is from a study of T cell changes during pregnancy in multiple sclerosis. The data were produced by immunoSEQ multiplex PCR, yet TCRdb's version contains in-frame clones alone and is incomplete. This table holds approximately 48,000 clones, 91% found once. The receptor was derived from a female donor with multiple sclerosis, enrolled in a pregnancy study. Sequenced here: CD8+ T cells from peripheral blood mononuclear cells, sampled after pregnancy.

The CDR3 DNA is TGTGCCAGTAGTTTACAGGACTCTGGAAACACCATATATTTT. Amino acids: CASSLQDSGNTIYF. The J gene is TRBJ1-3, the V gene TRBV19; a weak D match, TRBD1 (5 bases). V shed 5 bases and J shed 0 bases, with 8 bases lying between them. This CDR3 has 14 amino acids. Germline lookup yields CDR1 LNHDA and CDR2 SQIVND (reference sequence).